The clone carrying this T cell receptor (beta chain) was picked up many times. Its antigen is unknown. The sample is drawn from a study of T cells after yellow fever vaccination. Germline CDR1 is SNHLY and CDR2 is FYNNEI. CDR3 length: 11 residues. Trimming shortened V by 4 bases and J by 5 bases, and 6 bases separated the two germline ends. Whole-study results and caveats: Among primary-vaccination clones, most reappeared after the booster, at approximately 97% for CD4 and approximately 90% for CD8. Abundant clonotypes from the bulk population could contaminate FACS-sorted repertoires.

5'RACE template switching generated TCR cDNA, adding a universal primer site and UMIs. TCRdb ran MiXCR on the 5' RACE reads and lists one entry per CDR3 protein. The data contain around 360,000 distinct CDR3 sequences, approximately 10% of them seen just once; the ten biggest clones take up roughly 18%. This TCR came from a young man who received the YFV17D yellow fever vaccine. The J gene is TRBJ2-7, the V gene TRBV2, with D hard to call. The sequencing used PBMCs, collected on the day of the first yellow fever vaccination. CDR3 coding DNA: TGTGCCAGCAGTGGGGTAGACGAGCAGTACTTC. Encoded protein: CASSGVDEQYF.